This TCR beta chain was found in a study of blood T cell dynamics during melanoma immunotherapy. Study details: Metastatic melanoma patients received first-line pembrolizumab or nivolumab plus ipilimumab.

This CDR3 has 16 amino acids. Trimming left V 2 bases short and J 0 bases short, with 11 bases between. Looked up from germline, CDR1 is MNHNY and CDR2 is SVGAGI (reference sequence). Time point reported: pre-treatment baseline. This clone was counted once. Using immunoSEQ multiplex PCR, the repertoire was profiled, and TCRdb retains in-frame clones only, with some absent. The sample includes about 13,000 clones, roughly 91% of them seen just once. The sequence came from a human donor with melanoma. The genes are TRBV6-6 and TRBJ1-5, with no clear D. The input for sequencing was blood, taken from a patient treated with checkpoint blockade. In DNA form, the CDR3 reads TGTGCCAGCAGTTACGCAGAGATCTATAGCAATCAGCCCCAGCATTTT. Translated: CASSYAEIYSNQPQHF.